The clone carrying this T cell receptor (beta chain) was detected many times. Using unique molecular identifiers, the investigators prepared the TCRbeta library. TCRdb re-called the PCR reads through MiXCR, storing one row per CDR3 protein. The sample holds 490,000 or so distinct CDR3 sequences; around 13% are singletons and the top ten take around 6.1%. These data are taken from a study of T-cell reconstitution after alpha-beta-depleted transplantation in children. The sequence was obtained from a human donor who donated a stem cell graft to a child with combined immunodeficiency. The input for sequencing was PBMCs from the stem cell graft donor, taken from the stem cell graft.

The CDR3 DNA reads as TGTGCCACTCTAGAGACTAGCGGGAGTGAGCAGTTCTTC. Residues: CATLETSGSEQFF. The chain combines TRBV24-1 with TRBJ2-1; 12 bases are a match to TRBD2. Germline V gives CDR1 KGHDR, CDR2 SFDVKD. The CDR3 runs to 13 residues. V lost 10 bases, J lost 9 bases, and 6 bases stayed unmatched.